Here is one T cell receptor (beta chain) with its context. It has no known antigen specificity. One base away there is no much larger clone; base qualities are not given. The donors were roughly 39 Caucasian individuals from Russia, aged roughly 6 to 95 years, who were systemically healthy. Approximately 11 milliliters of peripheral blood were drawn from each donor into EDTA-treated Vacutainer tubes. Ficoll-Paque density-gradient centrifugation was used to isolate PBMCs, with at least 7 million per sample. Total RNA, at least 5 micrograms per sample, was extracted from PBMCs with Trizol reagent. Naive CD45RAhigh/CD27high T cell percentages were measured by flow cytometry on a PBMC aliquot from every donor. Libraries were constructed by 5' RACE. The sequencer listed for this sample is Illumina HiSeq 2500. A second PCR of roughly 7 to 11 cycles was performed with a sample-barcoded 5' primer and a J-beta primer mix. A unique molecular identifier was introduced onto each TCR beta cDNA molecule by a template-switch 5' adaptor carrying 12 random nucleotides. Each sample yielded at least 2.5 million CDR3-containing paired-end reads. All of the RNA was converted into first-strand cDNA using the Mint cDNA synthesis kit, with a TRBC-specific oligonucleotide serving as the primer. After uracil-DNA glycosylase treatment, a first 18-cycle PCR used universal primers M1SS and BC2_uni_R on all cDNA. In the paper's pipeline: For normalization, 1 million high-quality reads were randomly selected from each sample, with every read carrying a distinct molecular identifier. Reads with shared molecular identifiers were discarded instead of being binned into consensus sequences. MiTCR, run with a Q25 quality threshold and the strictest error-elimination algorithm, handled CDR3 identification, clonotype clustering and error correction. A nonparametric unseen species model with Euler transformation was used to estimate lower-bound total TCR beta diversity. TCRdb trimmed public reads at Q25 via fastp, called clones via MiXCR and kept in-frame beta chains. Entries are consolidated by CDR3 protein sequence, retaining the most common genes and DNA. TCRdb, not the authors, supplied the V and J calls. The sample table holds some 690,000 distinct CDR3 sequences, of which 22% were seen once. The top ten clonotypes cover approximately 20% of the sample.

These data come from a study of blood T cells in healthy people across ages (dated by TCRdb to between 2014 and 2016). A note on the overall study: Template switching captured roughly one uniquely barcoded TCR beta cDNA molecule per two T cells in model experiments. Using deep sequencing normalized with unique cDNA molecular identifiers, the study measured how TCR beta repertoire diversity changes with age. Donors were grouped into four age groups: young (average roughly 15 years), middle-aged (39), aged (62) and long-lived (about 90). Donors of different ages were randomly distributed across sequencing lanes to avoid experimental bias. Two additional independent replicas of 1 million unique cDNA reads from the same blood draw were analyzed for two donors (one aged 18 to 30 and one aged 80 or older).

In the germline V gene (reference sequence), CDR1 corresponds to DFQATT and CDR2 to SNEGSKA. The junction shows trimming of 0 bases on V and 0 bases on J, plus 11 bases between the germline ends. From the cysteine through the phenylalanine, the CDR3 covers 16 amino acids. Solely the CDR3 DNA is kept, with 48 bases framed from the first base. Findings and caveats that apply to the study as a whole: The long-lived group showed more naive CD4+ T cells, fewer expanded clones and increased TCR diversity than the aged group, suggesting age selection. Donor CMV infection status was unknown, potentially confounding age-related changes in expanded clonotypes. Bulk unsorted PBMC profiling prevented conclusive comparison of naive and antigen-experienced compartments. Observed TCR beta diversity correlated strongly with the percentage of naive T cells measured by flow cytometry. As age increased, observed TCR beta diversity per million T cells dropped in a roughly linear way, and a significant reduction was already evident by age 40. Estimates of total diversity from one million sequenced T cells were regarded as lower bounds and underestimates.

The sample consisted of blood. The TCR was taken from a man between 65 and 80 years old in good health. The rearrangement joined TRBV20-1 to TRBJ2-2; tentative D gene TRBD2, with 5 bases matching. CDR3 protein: CSARDQRVSNTGELFF. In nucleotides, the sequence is TGCAGTGCTAGAGATCAGAGGGTCTCGAACACCGGGGAGCTGTTTTTT.